This T cell receptor (beta chain) was sequenced in a study of cytomegalovirus exposure and HLA in healthy donors. Regarding the study as a whole: Rarity held for most TCR sequences, but there were some public TCRs that occurred in many donors. Near-uniform donor sequencing depth was presumed by presence/absence analyses.

Germline V lookup: CDR1 SGHRS, CDR2 YFSETQ. The trim removed 0 bases at V and 8 bases at J, leaving 6 bases unmatched. The CDR3 totals 14 residues. Notes on this clone: The antigen remains unidentified.

In the PCR, 60 Vbeta and 13 Jbeta primers were used. TCRdb's copy holds only in-frame clones and misses some; the assay was immunoSEQ multiplex PCR. The sample has 70,000 to 85,000 clones, over 65% seen once. The J gene is TRBJ1-2, the V gene TRBV5-1, with 8 positions matching TRBD1. This sequence was found in a man aged 40-49 years in good health and CMV-seropositive. Sequencing was done on a sample of PBMCs. CDR3 DNA: TGCGCCAGCAGCTTGGGACAGGGGCAGAGGGGCTACACCTTC. Protein product: CASSLGQGQRGYTF.